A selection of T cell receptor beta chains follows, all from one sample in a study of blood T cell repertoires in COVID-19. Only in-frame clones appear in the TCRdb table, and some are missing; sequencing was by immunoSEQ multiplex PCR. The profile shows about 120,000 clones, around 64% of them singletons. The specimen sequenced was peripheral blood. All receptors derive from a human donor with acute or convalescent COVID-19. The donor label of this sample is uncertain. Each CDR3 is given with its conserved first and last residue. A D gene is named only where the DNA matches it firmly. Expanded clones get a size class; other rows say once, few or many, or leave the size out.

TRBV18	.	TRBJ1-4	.	TGTGCCAGCTCGCCCCTGGACAGTACGGGTGAAAAACTGTTTTTT	CASSPLDSTGEKLFF
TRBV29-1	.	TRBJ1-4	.	TGCAGCGTTGAGATCCCGGACAGTAAGACTCCTTCAACTAATGAAAAACTGTTTTTT	CSVEIPDSKTPSTNEKLFF
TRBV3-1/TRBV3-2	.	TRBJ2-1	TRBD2	TGTGCCAGCAGCCCTAGACTAGCGGGGGCATACAATGAGCAGTTCTTC	CASSPRLAGAYNEQFF
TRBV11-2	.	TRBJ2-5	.	TGTGCCAGCAGCTTAAAGCCCCAGGGAAAACTACGCGGGACCCAGTACTTC	CASSLKPQGKLRGTQYF
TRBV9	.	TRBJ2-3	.	TGTGCCAGCAGCCCACCAGGGGGGCTAGATACGCAGTATTTT	CASSPPGGLDTQYF
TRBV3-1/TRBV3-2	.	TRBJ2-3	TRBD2	TGTGCCAGCAGCCTTAGGACTAGCGGGGGCACAGATACGCAGTATTTT	CASSLRTSGGTDTQYF
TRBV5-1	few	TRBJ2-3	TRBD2	TGCGCCAGCAGCTTGTCACTAGCGGGAGTCACAGATACGCAGTATTTT	CASSLSLAGVTDTQYF
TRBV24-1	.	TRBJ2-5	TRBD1	TGTGCCACCAGTGATTCCACAAGGACAGGCCAAGAGACCCAGTACTTC	CATSDSTRTGQETQYF
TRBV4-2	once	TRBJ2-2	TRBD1	TGTGCCAGCAGGAAGGGGGCCGGCACCGGGGAGCTGTTTTTT	CASRKGAGTGELFF
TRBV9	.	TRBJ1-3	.	TGTGCCAGCAGCGTAGCTGAGATTGGAAACACCATATATTTT	CASSVAEIGNTIYF
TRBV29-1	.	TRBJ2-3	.	TGCAGCGCCTGGACAGGCACAGATACGCAGTATTTT	CSAWTGTDTQYF
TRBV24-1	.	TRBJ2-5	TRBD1	TGTGCCACCAGTGATTTGGAACCGACAGGGGGATGGGAGACCCAGTACTTC	CATSDLEPTGGWETQYF
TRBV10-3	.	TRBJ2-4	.	TGTGCCATCAGTGAGTCACAGGGAACGAACATTCAGTACTTC	CAISESQGTNIQYF
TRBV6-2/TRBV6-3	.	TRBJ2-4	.	TGTGCCAGCAGTACCCTACAGGGTAAAGGCAACATTCAGTACTTC	CASSTLQGKGNIQYF
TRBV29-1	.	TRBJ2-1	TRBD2	TGCAGCGTCACCACCGGGACTAAGACCTACAATGAGCAGTTCTTC	CSVTTGTKTYNEQFF
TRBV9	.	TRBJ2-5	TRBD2	TGTGCCAGCAGCGTAGGGAGGACTAGCGGGCGGGGCCTGGAGACCCAGTACTTC	CASSVGRTSGRGLETQYF
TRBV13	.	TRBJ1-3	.	TGTGCCAGCAGCTTAAGGGGTACTGGAAACACCATATATTTT	CASSLRGTGNTIYF
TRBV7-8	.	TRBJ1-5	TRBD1	TGTGCCAGCAGCTGGGACAGGGGCAATCAGCCCCAGCATTTT	CASSWDRGNQPQHF
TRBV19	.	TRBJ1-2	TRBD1	TGTGCCAGTAGTATCCACGACAGGGAAGTTGGCTACACCTTC	CASSIHDREVGYTF
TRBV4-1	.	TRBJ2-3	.	TGCGCCAGCAGCCCGACTTCTCTCGCGGCAGATACGCAGTATTTT	CASSPTSLAADTQYF
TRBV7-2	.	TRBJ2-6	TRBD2	TGTGCCAGCAGCACGGGACTAGCGGGGGGGCCTGGGGCCAACGTCCTGACTTTC	CASSTGLAGGPGANVLTF
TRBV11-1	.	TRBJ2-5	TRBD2	TGTGCCAGCAGCTCAGCTAGCGGGGGGGCCGGTGAGACCCAGTACTTC	CASSSASGGAGETQYF
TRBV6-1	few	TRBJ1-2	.	TGTGCCAGCAGTGAGAGGGCAGTTGGAGGCTACACCTTC	CASSERAVGGYTF
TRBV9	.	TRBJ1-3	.	TGTGCCAGCAGCCCCGTGGGGGGGAACGGAAACACCATATATTTT	CASSPVGGNGNTIYF
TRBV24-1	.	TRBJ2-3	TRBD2	TGTGCCACCAGTAAGCCGGGACTAGCGGGGGGACCAGATACGCAGTATTTT	CATSKPGLAGGPDTQYF
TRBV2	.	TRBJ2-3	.	TGTGCCAGCAGTCGTGTGGGGACTAGCACAGATACGCAGTATTTT	CASSRVGTSTDTQYF
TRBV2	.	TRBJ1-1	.	TGTGCCAGCAGGAAAACGGGGGGGGCCACTGAAGCTTTCTTT	CASRKTGGATEAFF
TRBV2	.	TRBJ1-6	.	TGTGCCAGCAGTGAAGAGGCAGGGCGGCATTCACCCCTCCACTTT	CASSEEAGRHSPLHF
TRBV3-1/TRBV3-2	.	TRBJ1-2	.	TGTGCCAGCAGCTCCTCCGTTGGCTACACCTTC	CASSSSVGYTF
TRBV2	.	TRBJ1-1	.	TGTGCCAGCAGTGAATCCCAGCTAGACACTGAAGCTTTCTTT	CASSESQLDTEAFF
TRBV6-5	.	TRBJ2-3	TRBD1	TGTGCCAGCAGAGGGGGCCCACCTAGCACAGATACGCAGTATTTT	CASRGGPPSTDTQYF
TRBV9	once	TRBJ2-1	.	TGTGCCAGCAGCGTAGGTTTGGGCAGTTACAATGAGCAGTTCTTC	CASSVGLGSYNEQFF
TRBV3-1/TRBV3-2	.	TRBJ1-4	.	TGTGCCAGCAGTCAACAGGGCGCGGGAGAAAAACTGTTTTTT	CASSQQGAGEKLFF
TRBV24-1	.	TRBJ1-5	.	TGTGCCACCGGCGCGGGCGGCAATCAGCCCCAGCATTTT	CATGAGGNQPQHF
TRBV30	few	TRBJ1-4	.	TGTGCCTGGAGTGTAGCAGAAAAACTGTTTTTT	CAWSVAEKLFF
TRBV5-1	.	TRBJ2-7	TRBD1	TGCGCCAGCACCGGGACAGGTCTCCACGAGCAGTACTTC	CASTGTGLHEQYF
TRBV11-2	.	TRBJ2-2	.	TGTGCCAGCAGCCCCCCCAACCTTTGGGCTGTTGCCGGGGAGCTGTTTTTT	CASSPPNLWAVAGELFF
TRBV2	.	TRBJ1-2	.	TGTGCCAGCAGTGCGGCGGCAGGGGCCCGGCCGGTGCGTGGCTACACCTTC	CASSAAAGARPVRGYTF
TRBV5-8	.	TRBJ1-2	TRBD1	TGTGCCAGCAGCGCACCACTCGGGACAGGGCCTAACTATGGCTACACCTTC	CASSAPLGTGPNYGYTF
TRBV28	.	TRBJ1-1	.	TGTGCCAGCAGTTGGGGACTCTCGAACACTGAAGCTTTCTTT	CASSWGLSNTEAFF
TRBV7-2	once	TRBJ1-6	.	TGTGCCAGCAGCTTGCAGGGTAAAGGTTCACCCCTCCACTTT	CASSLQGKGSPLHF
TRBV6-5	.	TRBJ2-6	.	TGTGCCAGCACGCGGGCTGGGGCCAACGTCCTGACTTTC	CASTRAGANVLTF
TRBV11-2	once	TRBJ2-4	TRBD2	TGTGCCAGCAGCTTAGTGCTAGCGGGGGGGCCGGGAAACATTCAGTACTTC	CASSLVLAGGPGNIQYF
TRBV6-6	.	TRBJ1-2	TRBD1	TGTGCCAGCAGTTTAACCGGGACAGGTGACTATGGCTACACCTTC	CASSLTGTGDYGYTF
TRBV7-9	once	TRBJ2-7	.	TGTGCCAGCAGCCCGAGCGCTAGCTCCTACGAGCAGTACTTC	CASSPSASSYEQYF
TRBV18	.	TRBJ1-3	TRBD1	TGTGCCAGCTCATCCGGGACAGGGTTAAACACCATATATTTT	CASSSGTGLNTIYF
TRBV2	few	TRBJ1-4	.	TGTGCCAGCACGGGGATTAATGAAAAACTGTTTTTT	CASTGINEKLFF
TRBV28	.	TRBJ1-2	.	TGTGCCAGCAGTTTGGATCGAAACCAATGGGGCAGGGGCTACACCTTC	CASSLDRNQWGRGYTF